The T cell receptor beta chain under discussion was sequenced for a study of shared T cell receptors in the human thymus. Data came from immunoSEQ multiplex PCR; TCRdb stores just in-frame clones and leaves some out. The top ten hold 0.0095% to 0.013% of the sample, which has hundreds of thousands of clones, roughly 90% seen once. The V and J ends lost 3 bases and 5 bases, in that order; junction bases with no gene match: 9. CDR1 and CDR2 from the germline V gene are MNHNY and SVGAGI (reference sequence). The CDR3 length is 15 residues. This sample was shared with a second study, whose subject was human thymus T cells. This second study notes: Donors were healthy Finnish infants having corrective surgery for congenital heart defects. Surgeons resected thymus tissue during corrective heart surgery. Apparent bias marked the V and J gene usage of thymic and blood repertoires. Unrelated individuals reportedly shared highly overlapping thymic TCR repertoires.

This chain links TRBV6-6 with TRBJ2-5; TRBD2 matches at 7 bases. The source of this sequence is a boy under two years old with a congenital heart defect. Sequences were obtained from thymocytes. The CDR3 nucleotides are TGTGCCAGCAGTTATCTCTGGGAGGGCCGGGAGACCCAGTACTTC. Its translation is CASSYLWEGRETQYF.